The 21 T cell receptor beta chains below all came from one sample that was sequenced in a study of T-cell reconstitution after alpha-beta-depleted transplantation in children. Unique molecular identifiers were incorporated when the TCRbeta library was constructed. In TCRdb, the PCR reads were re-called with MiXCR into one record per CDR3 protein. The sample has about 27,000 distinct CDR3 sequences, around 17% seen once. The sequencing here drew on PBMCs, mostly from graft donor cells, taken 60 days after TCRalphabeta/CD19-depleted stem cell transplant. The receptors stem from a male patient between 2 and 10 years old who had a stem cell transplant for acute lymphoblastic leukemia, so the T cells may come from the graft donor.

V and J are TRBV7-2 and TRBJ2-7, with TRBD1 as a possible D gene (5 bases). Germline-derived CDR1 and CDR2 are SGHTA and FQGNSA. V lost 3 bases and J 7 bases, leaving 16 bases between the germline ends. This CDR3 region has 14 residues. CDR3 sequence reads: CASSFSRDLQEQYF. The CDR3 region has the DNA TGTGCCAGCAGCTTCTCCAGGGATTTACAAGAGCAGTACTTC.

The J gene is TRBJ1-4, the V gene TRBV30, with D perhaps TRBD1 (6 bases). Trimming stripped 4 bases from V and 8 bases from J, with 20 bases between. The germline gives CDR1 GTSNPN, CDR2 SVGIG (reference sequence). CDR3 size: 15 residues. The CDR3 DNA is TGTGCCTGGACTAACCCAGGGGAAGTAGGGGAAAAACTGTTTTTT. Its translation is CAWTNPGEVGEKLFF.

This clonotype was observed at least ten times. The gene calls are TRBV12-3 or TRBV12-4 and TRBJ2-2; D is undetermined. Trimming stripped 3 bases from V and 1 base from J, with 9 bases between. The CDR3 has 15 amino acids. The CDR3 loop is CASSFRQWNTGELFF. The CDR3, as DNA: TGTGCCAGCAGTTTCCGGCAGTGGAACACCGGGGAGCTGTTTTTT.

This clonotype was counted only a few times. The chain is built from TRBV18 and TRBJ1-2; D call uncertain. CDR3 length: 13 residues. Germline V gene data show CDR1 as KGHSH and CDR2 as LQKENI. V was cut by 4 bases and J by 8 bases, with 14 bases left in between. The CDR3 loop reads CASSLKGTSGYTF. CDR3 nucleotide sequence: TGTGCCAGCTCACTTAAGGGAACGTCCGGCTACACCTTC.

This clonotype was counted once. The gene calls are TRBV5-6 and TRBJ2-7; perhaps TRBD2 as D (6 bases). Germline lookup yields CDR1 SGHDT and CDR2 YYEEEE. V was shortened by 5 bases and J by 3 bases, with 15 bases between the two germline ends. This CDR3 has 14 residues. CDR3 protein: CASSPTGTVYEQYV. CDR3 nucleotides: TGTGCCAGCAGTCCTACCGGGACTGTCTACGAGCAGTACGTC.

This chain uses TRBV10-2 with TRBJ2-3; TRBD1 is a possible D gene (6 bases). The CDR3 runs to 16 residues. Looked up from germline, CDR1 is WSHSY and CDR2 is SAAADI. Trimming removed 3 bases at V and 0 bases at J, with 13 bases between. Here the CDR3 DNA reads TGCGCCAGCAGTGATTACAGGGAACTAAGCACAGATACGCAGTATTTT. Translated, it gives CASSDYRELSTDTQYF.

The sample holds many counts of this clonotype. V gene TRBV28 combines with J gene TRBJ1-4; a possible D gene is TRBD1 (5 bases). The CDR3 has 14 amino acids. V was clipped by 7 bases and J by 12 bases, with 21 bases between them. Germline assignment: CDR1 MDHEN and CDR2 SYDVKM. Written as DNA, the CDR3 is TGTGCCAGCATTATGGCCAGGCCCCGGGGGGAACTGTTTTTT. This sequence encodes CASIMARPRGELFF. The complete variable domain, with remaining parts taken from reference TRBV28 and TRBJ1-4, reads DVKVTQSSRYLVKRTGEKVFLECVQDMDHENMFWYRQDPGLGLRLIYFSYDVKMKEKGDIPEGYSVSREKKERFSLILESASTNQTSMYLCASIMARPRGELFFGSGTQLSVL.

The genes are TRBV28 and TRBJ2-3, with 7 nucleotides matching TRBD2. CDR1 and CDR2 from the germline V gene are MDHEN and SYDVKM. The CDR3 covers 17 residues. Trimming removed 3 bases from V and 5 bases from J; junction bases left unmatched: 14. The CDR3 sequence: CASSFLNRAGRVDTQYF. In DNA form, the CDR3 reads TGTGCCAGCAGTTTTTTAAACCGAGCGGGGAGGGTAGATACGCAGTATTTT.

This clonotype was seen just once. With a much larger clone just one base away, this may be a read error. The rearrangement uses TRBV20-1 and TRBJ2-3; possibly TRBD2 for D (6 bases). Germline-derived CDR1 and CDR2 are DFQATT and SNEGSKA (reference sequence). The CDR3 has 17 residues. The DNA of the CDR3 is TGCTGTGCTAGATACCGGAGGGCGGAGGGGTTACCAGATACGCAGTATTTT. The encoded protein is CCARYRRAEGLPDTQYF.

The table lists this clonotype with a few counts. The chain uses TRBV27 and TRBJ1-2, with 8 nucleotides matching TRBD1. The J segment lost 4 bases and the V segment lost 5 bases, leaving 6 bases of the junction unmatched. The CDR3 runs 14 residues. The V gene's germline CDR1 is MNHEY and CDR2 SMNVEV (reference sequence). CDR3 amino acids: CASSHDRGSYGYTF. The DNA for the CDR3 is TGTGCCAGCAGTCACGACAGGGGTAGCTATGGCTACACCTTC.

A note on this clonotype: No conserved phenylalanine or tryptophan is present at the end of the CDR3, so a read error is the likely explanation. The J gene is TRBJ1-2, the V gene TRBV5-1; no clear D gene. Germline V CDR1 and CDR2: SGHRS, YFSETQ. Trimming cost V 0 bases and J 6 bases, with 6 bases left between them. This CDR3 contains 12 residues. The CDR3 reads CASSLVGDGYTC. The CDR3 DNA sequence: TGCGCCAGCAGCTTGGTTGGGGATGGCTACACCTGC.

The chain joins TRBV20-1 to TRBJ2-3; D gene unclear. The length of the CDR3 is 12 residues. Germline-derived CDR1 and CDR2 are DFQATT and SNEGSKA (reference sequence). Trimming left V 3 bases short and J 2 bases short, with 6 bases between. CDR3 nucleotides: TGCAGTGCTAGTGAATACACAGATACGCAGTATTTT. It yields the protein CSASEYTDTQYF.

As DNA, the CDR3 is TGTGCCAGCAGTATGCTGGGGGCAGATACGCAGTATTTT. Translation: CASSMLGADTQYF. The genes are TRBV7-8 and TRBJ2-3; D assignment may be TRBD1 or TRBD2 (5 bases each). CDR1 and CDR2 from the germline V gene are SGHVS and FQNEAQ. This CDR3 has 13 residues. Trimming pared 6 bases from V and 4 bases from J, leaving 11 bases between.

The chain recombines TRBV27 with TRBJ1-5; 8 nucleotides match TRBD1. V was pared by 6 bases and J by 3 bases, with 4 bases of the junction left unmatched. Germline V gene lookup returns CDR1 MNHEY and CDR2 SMNVEV (reference sequence). The CDR3 runs 14 residues. CDR3 in DNA: TGTGCCAGCAGCCGGACAGGGTACAATCAGCCCCAGCATTTT. This codes for CASSRTGYNQPQHF.

This clonotype has a count of ten or more. The chain employs TRBV20-1 and TRBJ2-1, with 10 bases lining up with TRBD2. Germline V lookup: CDR1 DFQATT, CDR2 SNEGSKA (reference sequence). This CDR3 is 17 amino acids long. V lost 3 bases, J lost 5 bases, and 13 bases stayed unmatched. The CDR3 DNA follows: TGCAGTGCTAGGGGTTTCTCTAGCGGGAGAAGAGACAATGAGCAGTTCTTC. Translation gives CSARGFSSGRRDNEQFF.

A few counts support this clonotype. V is TRBV5-1 and J is TRBJ1-5; tentative D call: TRBD1 (5 bases). The CDR3 consists of 14 residues. Trimming took 4 bases from V and 9 from J, leaving 17 bases between them. Germline CDR1 reads SGHRS; CDR2 reads YFSETQ. The CDR3 coding sequence is TGCGCCAGCAGCCACGACGGGGGAAAGGGGCCCCAGCATTTT. Its protein product is CASSHDGGKGPQHF.

CDR3 loop: CASRYTGTNTEAFF. The CDR3 nucleotides are TGTGCCAGCAGGTATACAGGAACGAACACTGAAGCTTTCTTT. The chain couples TRBV25-1 to TRBJ1-1, with D possibly matching TRBD1 (5 bases). Germline V gene data show CDR1 as MGHDK and CDR2 as SYGVNS. Trimming took 6 bases from V and 1 from J, leaving 12 bases between them. The CDR3 is 14 amino acids.

This clonotype was counted many times. This chain connects TRBV9 to TRBJ2-1; D is undetermined. Trimming shortened V by 0 bases and J by 5 bases, and 12 bases separated the two germline ends. CDR1 SGDLS and CDR2 YYNGEE come from the germline V gene. CDR3 length: 15 amino acids. CDR3 residues: CASSVVDSLNNEQFF. In DNA form, the CDR3 reads TGTGCCAGCAGCGTAGTTGACTCTCTTAACAATGAGCAGTTCTTC.

The chain carries TRBV11-2 and TRBJ2-5; 15 nucleotides agree with TRBD2. The CDR3 has 16 amino acids. Germline CDR1 and CDR2: SGHAT and FQNNGV. V dropped 5 bases and J dropped 5; count of bases not matched to a gene: 6. The CDR3 reads CASSPGLAGGQETQYF. DNA for the CDR3: TGTGCCAGCAGCCCCGGACTAGCGGGGGGGCAGGAGACCCAGTACTTC.

In this sample, this clonotype turned up many times. The chain joins TRBV10-2 to TRBJ1-4, with TRBD1 as a possible D gene (6 bases). The ends were cut back, 7 bases at V and 7 bases at J, with 16 bases in the middle. The CDR3 consists of 14 residues. The germline gives CDR1 WSHSY, CDR2 SAAADI. CDR3 protein: CASTQGGAGEKLFF. CDR3 bases: TGCGCCAGCACTCAAGGGGGGGCGGGTGAAAAACTGTTTTTT.

The V call is TRBV20-1, the J call TRBJ1-1, with 7 bases that match TRBD1. The CDR3 is made up of 15 amino acids. V gave up 3 bases and J gave up 0 bases; unmatched junction bases: 7. Looked up from germline, CDR1 is DFQATT and CDR2 is SNEGSKA (reference sequence). The CDR3 region is CSARGWGTVNTEAFF. CDR3 DNA: TGCAGTGCTAGGGGGTGGGGGACAGTGAACACTGAAGCTTTCTTT.